This T cell receptor beta chain was sequenced for a study of molecular identifiers for immune sequencing clone quantification. TCRdb independently ran MiXCR on the PCR reads; one entry per CDR3 protein. The sample comprises some 580,000 distinct CDR3 sequences, over 25% of which are singletons, and about 0.78% rests with the top ten. Per germline, CDR1 MDHEN and CDR2 SYDVKM. V shed 8 bases and J 2 bases; nucleotides not matched to a gene: 5. CDR3 length equals 15 residues. The source of this sequence is a human donor in good health. Some libraries in this study had Jurkat cell RNA spiked in. Sample: naive CD8+ T cells from blood, with Jurkat cell RNA spiked in. Regarding subset: FACS-sorted CD8+CD4-CCR7+CD45RA+ naive T cells. This rearrangement joins TRBV28 to TRBJ2-3; 12 bases map to TRBD2. The CDR3 here is CASDPSGRATDTQYF. The CDR3 DNA reads as TGTGCCAGCGATCCTAGCGGGAGGGCCACAGATACGCAGTATTTT.